Presented here are 2 T cell receptor beta chains from one specimen sequenced in a study of blood T cell repertoires in COVID-19 (dated by TCRdb to the early 2020s). Receptor amplification or capture employed the immunoSEQ multiplex PCR assay. TCRdb mirrors the immuneACCESS table, restricted to in-frame sequences. Some clones are absent from its copies; in checked studies, under half trace to an unresolved V gene, and the reason for the others is unknown. This sample comprises approximately 270,000 clones, 80% to 90% of them detected only once. The ten largest clones represent roughly 4.3% of the sample. Sequences were obtained from PBMCs or T cells enriched from blood (not recorded which). Receptor source: a woman aged 25 to 45 with acute COVID-19.

The chain has TRBV28 and TRBJ1-1; the match to TRBD1 covers 7 bases. The germline CDR1 and CDR2 sequences are MDHEN and SYDVKM. This CDR3 is built from 16 residues. V was clipped by 2 bases and J by 1 base; unmatched bases: 7. CDR3 region: CASSLGFRQGNTEAFF. CDR3 DNA sequence: TGTGCCAGCAGTTTAGGATTTCGACAGGGGAACACTGAAGCTTTCTTT.

The chain carries TRBV11-3 and TRBJ2-1; 7 bases map to TRBD2. CDR3 size: 13 residues. Per the germline V gene, CDR1 is SGHNT and CDR2 is YENEEA. V lost 0 bases to trimming and J lost 9 bases; unmatched junction nucleotides: 2. As DNA, the CDR3 is TGTGCCAGCAGCTTAGATGGCGGGGGTGAGCAGTTCTTC. The encoded protein is CASSLDGGGEQFF.